The text below deals with one TCR beta chain. TCRB transcripts that were expressed got sequenced, as all of the isolated RNA had been reverse transcribed. Libraries were prepared by immunoSEQ multiplex PCR; TCRdb keeps only in-frame clonotypes and omits some of them. The sample consists of 900,000 or so clones, 17% of them appearing once. These data originate in a study of beta chain features in type 1 diabetes. Study information: Age, gender and cell yields were alike across patients and healthy donors.

One heparinised draw of blood, averaging about 110 mL, came from each donor. Trimming removed 2 bases from V and 6 bases from J; junction bases left unmatched: 5. Per germline, CDR1 SGDLS and CDR2 YYNGEE. This CDR3 is 16 amino acids long. The sequence derives from a woman aged 18-35 years in good health. Sequencing was performed on naive CD4+ T cells from blood. The V gene is TRBV9, the J gene TRBJ2-2, with TRBD1 identical over 12 bases. The CDR3 bases are TGTGCCAGCAGCGTTCCGGGACAGGGGGCGTCCGGGGAGCTGTTTTTT. The encoded protein is CASSVPGQGASGELFF.